Listed below are T cell receptor beta chains from one sample, sequenced in a study of blood T cell repertoires in COVID-19. Clones were sequenced by immunoSEQ multiplex PCR, and TCRdb holds only the in-frame ones, with some missing. The data hold 250,000 or so clones, with about 88% observed a single time. The sequenced sample consisted of PBMCs or T cells enriched from blood (not recorded which). Receptor source: a woman aged 45 to 65 who had been exposed to COVID-19. Both conserved end residues are part of each CDR3. D genes are given only for firm matches. Expanded clones get a size class; other rows say once, few or many, or leave the size out.

J gene,D gene,V gene,clone size,CDR3 protein,CDR3 DNA
TRBJ2-1,NA,TRBV19,NA,CASSSQGGSYNEQFF,TGTGCCAGTAGTAGTCAGGGGGGATCCTACAATGAGCAGTTCTTC
TRBJ1-5,TRBD1,TRBV10-2,NA,CASSESVTGSQPQHF,TGCGCCAGCAGTGAGTCAGTGACAGGGAGCCAGCCCCAGCATTTT
TRBJ2-1,TRBD2,TRBV19,NA,CASRTSGGNEQFF,TGTGCCAGTAGAACTAGCGGGGGGAATGAGCAGTTCTTC
TRBJ2-7,NA,TRBV10-1,once,CASSESAWRGSKDGYEQYF,TGCGCCAGCAGTGAGTCGGCATGGAGGGGATCGAAGGATGGCTACGAGCAGTACTTC
TRBJ2-7,NA,TRBV27,NA,CASGYPGVSYEQYF,TGTGCCAGCGGTTACCCAGGGGTCTCCTACGAGCAGTACTTC
TRBJ1-5,TRBD1,TRBV2,NA,CASSGQSANQPQHF,TGTGCCAGCTCGGGACAGTCCGCAAATCAGCCCCAGCATTTT
TRBJ2-3,TRBD2,TRBV10-1,once,CASSEGGTSVTDTQYF,TGCGCCAGCAGTGAAGGCGGTACTAGCGTCACAGATACGCAGTATTTT
TRBJ1-1,NA,TRBV3-1/TRBV3-2,NA,CASSQGRNTEAFF,TGTGCCAGCAGCCAGGGGCGGAACACTGAAGCTTTCTTT
TRBJ2-3,NA,TRBV5-4,NA,CASSPDSSTDTQYF,TGTGCCAGCAGCCCGGACAGCAGCACAGATACGCAGTATTTT
TRBJ1-4,TRBD1,TRBV30,NA,CAWRSQGGSEKLFF,TGTGCCTGGAGGTCCCAGGGGGGAAGTGAAAAACTGTTTTTT
TRBJ1-1,NA,TRBV11-3,NA,CASSFSGNTEAFF,TGTGCCAGCAGCTTCAGTGGTAACACTGAAGCTTTCTTT
TRBJ1-4,NA,TRBV5-5,NA,CASSFGGTNEKLFF,TGTGCCAGCAGCTTCGGAGGGACTAATGAAAAACTGTTTTTT
TRBJ2-5,TRBD1,TRBV2,NA,CASSEDPPGTGRYGGTQYF,TGTGCCAGCAGTGAAGACCCCCCTGGGACAGGGAGATACGGAGGGACCCAGTACTTC
TRBJ1-6,NA,TRBV25-1,NA,CASSDVGKRNSPLHF,TGTGCCAGCAGTGATGTAGGCAAGCGGAATTCACCCCTCCACTTT
TRBJ1-1,NA,TRBV12-3/TRBV12-4,NA,CASSPVNTEAFF,TGTGCCAGCAGCCCAGTGAACACTGAAGCTTTCTTT
TRBJ1-6,NA,TRBV29-1,NA,CSPNLERDGSYNSPLHF,TGCAGCCCAAACTTGGAGAGGGATGGCTCCTATAATTCACCCCTCCACTTT
TRBJ1-1,NA,TRBV10-1,NA,CASSETRGPEAFF,TGCGCCAGCAGTGAAACCAGGGGACCTGAAGCTTTCTTT
TRBJ2-2,NA,TRBV11-2,NA,CASSTDRNTGELFF,TGTGCCAGCAGCACTGACAGGAACACCGGGGAGCTGTTTTTT
TRBJ1-2,NA,TRBV28,NA,CASSAGGGFEANYGYTF,TGTGCCAGCAGTGCCGGCGGGGGCTTTGAAGCTAACTATGGCTACACCTTC
TRBJ1-1,NA,TRBV14,NA,CASSQDVGRMNTEAFF,TGTGCCAGCAGCCAAGATGTGGGCAGAATGAACACTGAAGCTTTCTTT
TRBJ2-7,TRBD1,TRBV28,NA,CASSSQGFTYEQYF,TGTGCCAGCAGTTCACAGGGGTTTACCTACGAGCAGTACTTC
TRBJ1-1,TRBD1,TRBV2,few,CASRDRGNTEAFF,TGTGCCAGCAGGGACAGGGGAAACACTGAAGCTTTCTTT
TRBJ2-7,NA,TRBV29-1,NA,CSVGGGLSYEQYF,TGCAGCGTTGGTGGTGGGCTCTCCTACGAGCAGTACTTC
TRBJ1-6,NA,TRBV30,few,CACTVSYNSPLHF,TGTGCCTGTACAGTCTCCTATAATTCACCCCTCCACTTT
TRBJ1-5,TRBD1,TRBV18,once,CASSPGQGYQPQHF,TGTGCCAGCTCACCGGGACAGGGGTATCAGCCCCAGCATTTT
TRBJ1-4,NA,TRBV6-5,NA,CASSPLGGSNEKLFF,TGTGCCAGCAGCCCCCTTGGGGGGTCTAATGAAAAACTGTTTTTT
TRBJ1-1,NA,TRBV13,few,CASSLGGGTEAFF,TGTGCCAGCAGCTTAGGAGGGGGCACTGAAGCTTTCTTT
TRBJ1-6,NA,TRBV27,NA,CASRGWGRDSYNSPLHF,TGTGCCAGCAGGGGGTGGGGCAGGGACTCCTATAATTCACCCCTCCACTTT
TRBJ1-5,NA,TRBV19,NA,CASSIGPILYQPQHF,TGTGCCAGTAGTATAGGCCCCATACTTTATCAGCCCCAGCATTTT
TRBJ1-3,TRBD1,TRBV29-1,NA,CSATGGLGNTIYF,TGCAGCGCAACAGGGGGCCTGGGAAACACCATATATTTT
TRBJ1-4,TRBD1,TRBV3-1/TRBV3-2,NA,CASSPQTGGREKLFF,TGTGCCAGCAGCCCACAAACAGGGGGCAGAGAAAAACTGTTTTTT
TRBJ2-5,TRBD2,TRBV5-1,NA,CASSLGLAGSFRGETQYF,TGCGCCAGCAGCTTGGGACTAGCGGGGTCCTTTCGGGGAGAGACCCAGTACTTC
TRBJ1-2,NA,TRBV13,NA,CASSLGGPRGGYTF,TGTGCCAGCAGCTTAGGCGGTCCTCGGGGAGGCTACACCTTC
TRBJ2-5,NA,TRBV12-3/TRBV12-4,NA,CASSNAETQYF,TGTGCCAGCAGCAACGCGGAGACCCAGTACTTC
TRBJ1-1,NA,TRBV28,NA,CASSLSRPFTEAFF,TGTGCCAGCAGTCTAAGCAGGCCGTTCACTGAAGCTTTCTTT
TRBJ2-5,NA,TRBV5-1,NA,CASSLAGTTGQTQYF,TGCGCCAGCAGCTTGGCCGGAACCACTGGGCAGACCCAGTACTTC
TRBJ2-2,TRBD2,TRBV14,NA,CASSQAGGGMRSGELFF,TGTGCCAGCAGCCAAGCCGGCGGGGGGATGAGGTCCGGGGAGCTGTTTTTT
TRBJ2-5,NA,TRBV20-1,NA,CSASSPWSGETQYF,TGCAGTGCTAGTAGTCCCTGGTCAGGGGAGACCCAGTACTTC
TRBJ1-2,NA,TRBV2,NA,CASTGHPTNYGYTF,TGTGCCAGCACCGGACACCCAACCAACTATGGCTACACCTTC
TRBJ1-2,NA,TRBV7-9,NA,CASSRTGTNYGYTF,TGTGCCAGCAGCCGAACAGGCACCAACTATGGCTACACCTTC
TRBJ2-1,NA,TRBV7-9,NA,CASSPLAGEQFF,TGTGCCAGCAGCCCCCTTGCGGGCGAGCAGTTCTTC
TRBJ1-1,NA,TRBV4-2,NA,CASSQESGANTEAFF,TGTGCCAGCAGCCAAGAGTCAGGGGCTAACACTGAAGCTTTCTTT
TRBJ1-2,TRBD1,TRBV3-1/TRBV3-2,NA,CASSQNSWGTANYGYTF,TGTGCCAGCAGCCAAAATAGCTGGGGGACAGCGAACTATGGCTACACCTTC
TRBJ2-2,TRBD1,TRBV9,NA,CASSLDRGYTGELFF,TGTGCCAGCAGTTTGGACAGGGGATACACCGGGGAGCTGTTTTTT
TRBJ2-3,TRBD2,TRBV9,NA,CASSVWSGVSTDTQYF,TGTGCCAGCAGCGTATGGAGCGGGGTTAGCACAGATACGCAGTATTTT
TRBJ1-2,NA,TRBV25-1,NA,CASSDISSGYTF,TGTGCCAGCAGTGATATCTCGTCCGGCTACACCTTC
TRBJ2-1,TRBD2,TRBV5-4,once,CASSPTPTSGGSTGDEQFF,TGTGCCAGCAGCCCGACGCCGACTAGCGGGGGTTCTACAGGGGATGAGCAGTTCTTC
TRBJ1-2,NA,TRBV19,NA,CASSKGVGRDDYGYTF,TGTGCCAGTTCAAAGGGGGTAGGACGGGACGACTATGGCTACACCTTC